This T cell receptor (beta chain) was captured in a study of CD8+ T cells in alopecia areata (dated by TCRdb to 2016 to 2019). Broadly, across the study: The treated patients, all with moderate-to-severe alopecia areata, were enrolled in an open-label pilot trial of oral tofacitinib given at 5 to 10 mg twice daily. Patients stayed on tofacitinib for 6 to 18 months and then had 6 months of follow-up off drug so that delayed response and recurrence could be assessed. In both human patients and the C3H/HeJ mouse model, the study applied high-throughput TCRbeta sequencing to look at T cell clonal expansion in alopecia areata. In humans, TCRbeta sequencing was performed on scalp tissue and on sorted CD4+ and CD8+ peripheral blood T cells from healthy controls and from patients with patchy or totalis/universalis alopecia areata. Tofacitinib-treated patients had biopsies at baseline and at 4 and 24 weeks of treatment, with a later scalp biopsy in several patients. Scalp clonality was compared across normal scalp (n=4), patchy alopecia areata scalp (n=8), and alopecia totalis/universalis scalp (n=8). RNA came from the PAXgene miRNA kit for fixed scalp, the miRNeasy kit for PBMCs, and the RNeasy kit for mouse skin. immunoSEQ multiplex PCR using 35 Vbeta forward primers and 13 Jbeta reverse primers was used to amplify TCRbeta CDR3 regions. Results and caveats for the whole study, not just this receptor: Shared TCR sequences between patients were less evident than in mice, which may be partly attributable to HLA diversity in the patient population. Scalp TCR repertoire analysis is complicated because resident alphabeta T cells in normal human skin are also sequenced, whereas mouse skin is dominated by gammadelta T cells. Lesional scalp, especially in alopecia totalis/universalis, showed higher clonality and more expanded CD8+ clones than normal scalp, suggesting antigenic drive.

Receptor libraries were prepared by the immunoSEQ multiplex PCR assay. For TCR sequencing, RNA was extracted from every sample and reverse transcribed into cDNA to serve as template. First-strand cDNA was synthesized using SuperScript III with a 2:1 mix of oligo-dT and random hexamers. A synthetic immune receptor repertoire was used to gauge amplification bias, and whatever bias remained was removed computationally. As for the authors' bioinformatics: Raw reads were preprocessed to remove errors, and CDR3 was defined by IMGT conventions from the conserved cysteine to phenylalanine. Clonality was computed as 1 minus the Shannon entropy, with the entropy normalized by log2 of the number of productive unique TCRs. CD4 or CD8 identity of scalp clones was inferred by cross-referencing scalp TCRbeta sequences with sorted blood CD4 and CD8 repertoires. Entries here come from immuneACCESS through TCRdb and include only in-frame sequences with V and J called. Some clones fail to appear in such tables; in the studies checked, an unresolved V gene covers under half of the shortfall, and the cause of the remainder is unknown. That table furnishes V, J and clone size, whereas the DNA furnished D and trimming. This sample lists about 98,000 clones; 35% to 50% were detected once. The ten most abundant clones make up almost 0.8% of the sample.

Lesional scalp punch biopsies and peripheral blood were obtained from alopecia areata patients. PBMCs were separated by density centrifugation and stained for CD3, CD4 and CD8, after which CD4+ and CD8+ T cells were sorted on a FACSAria. Notes on this clone: The antigen this receptor binds is unknown. Base qualities were left out, and no much larger clone turns up one base away.

Input material: CD4+ T cells sorted from blood. This receptor was obtained from a human donor with alopecia areata.

CDR3 protein: CAWSGGEYYEQYF. The DNA reads as follows: TGTGCCTGGAGTGGCGGGGAGTACTACGAGCAGTACTTC. The chain was built from TRBV30 and TRBJ2-7; TRBD2 is a possible D gene, resting on 6 matching bases. Via the germline V gene (reference sequence), CDR1 is GTSNPN and CDR2 SVGIG. The CDR3 numbers 13 residues from cysteine through phenylalanine. The DNA shown is the 39-base CDR3, in frame from base 1. Trimming costs V 1 base and J 3 bases, and their ends lie 10 bases apart. Outside the CDR3, residues come from the reference TRBV30 and TRBJ2-7 proteins, so the full variable domain is: SQTIHQWPATLVQPVGSPLSLECTVEGTSNPNLYWYRQAAGRGLQLLFYSVGIGQISSEVPQNLSASRPQDRQFILSSKKLLLSDSGFYLCAWSGGEYYEQYFGPGTRLTVT.